This TCR beta chain comes out of a study of T cell changes during pregnancy in multiple sclerosis (dated by TCRdb to 2018 to 2020). About the full investigation: The study looked at changes in the T cell repertoire across pregnancy in women with multiple sclerosis.

Preparation of the library involved the immunoSEQ multiplex PCR assay. TCRdb provides this immuneACCESS table in a form limited to in-frame rearrangements. Some clones are lacking; in checked studies, under half of them reflect an unresolved V gene, and why the rest are absent is not known. This sample holds over 55,000 clones; roughly 93% were observed only once. Under 2% of the sample lies in the top ten. About this clone: Its antigen has not been determined. No base quality information exists; no much larger clone differs at one position.

Specimen: peripheral blood, collected after pregnancy. The receptor's source is a female donor with multiple sclerosis, enrolled in a pregnancy study.

The DNA is TGTGCCAGCAGCGTGGAGTACAGGGCCGTCTATGGCTACACCTTC. This yields the protein CASSVEYRAVYGYTF. This chain is built from TRBV5-5 and TRBJ1-2, with a weak D call of TRBD1 (6 bases match). The V end loses 4 bases and the J end loses 4 bases, and a stretch of 17 bases separates them. CDR1 and CDR2, looked up from the germline V gene (reference sequence), are SGHKS and YYEKEE. The CDR3 spans 15 residues, from the cysteine through the phenylalanine. The only DNA kept is the CDR3, 45 bases in frame from the first base. When the CDR3 is completed using the reference TRBV5-5 and TRBJ1-2 genes on either side, the full variable domain is DAGVTQSPTHLIKTRGQQVTLRCSPISGHKSVSWYQQVLGQGPQFIFQYYEKEERGRGNFPDRFSARQFPNYSSELNVNALLLGDSALYLCASSVEYRAVYGYTFGSGTRLTVV.